The 27 T cell receptor beta chains in this list originate from one sample, sequenced in a study of blood T cell repertoires in COVID-19 (dated by TCRdb to 2020 to 2022). The method was the immunoSEQ multiplex PCR assay. TCRdb mirrors the immuneACCESS table, restricted to in-frame sequences. Some clones are absent from its copies; in checked studies, under half trace to an unresolved V gene, and the reason for the others is unknown. A total of some 250,000 clones appear in this sample, 85% to 90% of them only once. 0.95% to 1% of the sample is taken by the ten largest. Specimen: peripheral blood. These receptors all stem from a woman aged 40 to 49 who had recovered from COVID-19.

On this clone itself: At the DNA level, this CDR3 is encoded by other sequences in the same sample as well. The chain has TRBV6-5 and TRBJ1-1, with a tentative D call TRBD1 (6 bases). The CDR3 extends over 14 amino acids. The germline V gene encodes CDR1 MNHEY and CDR2 SVGAGI. Trimming stripped 2 bases from V and 4 bases from J, with 11 bases between. Written as DNA, the CDR3 is TGTGCCAGCAGTTACGGGGGGGCGGGCACTGAAGCTTTCTTT. Translation gives CASSYGGAGTEAFF.

V usage is TRBV4-1 and J usage is TRBJ2-1, with TRBD2 matching 7 bases. After removal of 4 bases from V and 3 bases from J, the junction contained 6 bases not matched to a gene. The length of the CDR3 is 15 residues. Per germline, CDR1 MGHRA and CDR2 YSYEKL. The CDR3, as DNA: TGCGCCAGCAGCCGGGGGGGGACTAACTACAATGAGCAGTTCTTC. Its translation is CASSRGGTNYNEQFF.

This clone was observed once. The J gene is TRBJ2-3, the V gene TRBV5-5; D gene uncertain. The CDR3 extends over 11 amino acids. V gave up 4 bases and J gave up 3 bases, with 3 bases separating them. The germline gives CDR1 SGHKS, CDR2 YYEKEE (reference sequence). CDR3: CASSATDTQYF. The CDR3 nucleotides read TGTGCCAGCAGCGCGACAGATACGCAGTATTTT.

The J gene is TRBJ1-5, the V gene TRBV4-1; TRBD1 matches 11 bases. The CDR3 consists of 17 residues. Germline trimming cut 3 bases from V and 7 bases from J; bases unmatched to any gene: 11. CDR1 MGHRA and CDR2 YSYEKL come from the germline V gene. As DNA, the CDR3 is TGCGCCAGCAGCCACGTAATAATGGGACAGGGGGGCCAGCCCCAGCATTTT. It is translated as CASSHVIMGQGGQPQHF.

This sequence joins TRBV7-9 and TRBJ2-1, with D possibly matching TRBD2 (5 bases). The CDR3 loop spans 14 amino acids. CDR1 and CDR2 (germline): SEHNR, FQNEAQ (reference sequence). V was cut by 5 bases and J by 12 bases, with 20 bases left in between. CDR3 bases: TGTGCCAGCAGCCACCCGGGGTTTGGCCAAGTGCAGTTCTTC. Translation: CASSHPGFGQVQFF.

This clone appeared a single time. The V and J genes are TRBV18 and TRBJ2-7, with TRBD2 identical over 8 bases. There are 16 residues in the CDR3. V lost 1 base to trimming and J lost 5 bases; unmatched junction nucleotides: 10. CDR1 is KGHSH and CDR2 is LQKENI in the germline V gene. DNA for the CDR3: TGTGCCAGCTCACCACACCCCCCCGGGGGGGGCGACGAGCAGTACGTC. Its translation is CASSPHPPGGGDEQYV.

This sequence joins TRBV7-9 and TRBJ1-2; D perhaps matches TRBD1 (5 bases). Trimming took off 5 bases at V and 7 bases at J, with 23 bases between the two ends. This CDR3 region has 16 residues. Germline loops: CDR1 SEHNR, CDR2 FQNEAQ (reference sequence). In DNA, the CDR3 is TGTGCCAGCAGCCCCCAGGGCGTTCTGGCAGTGGCTGGCTACACCTTC. Amino acids: CASSPQGVLAVAGYTF. Complete variable domain (other parts from reference TRBV7-9 and TRBJ1-2): DTGVSQNPRHKITKRGQNVTFRCDPISEHNRLYWYRQTLGQGPEFLTYFQNEAQLEKSRLLSDRFSAERPKGSFSTLEIQRTEQGDSAMYLCASSPQGVLAVAGYTFGSGTRLTVV.

This clone has more than one count but fewer than ten. The chain couples TRBV7-9 to TRBJ2-1; 7 nucleotides align to TRBD2. The CDR3 is made up of 15 amino acids. V dropped 5 bases and J dropped 8; count of bases not matched to a gene: 12. The germline gives CDR1 SEHNR, CDR2 FQNEAQ (reference sequence). The DNA for the CDR3 is TGTGCCAGCAGCGCCGGGGCGGGAGTGGTGGATGAGCAGTTCTTC. It is translated as CASSAGAGVVDEQFF.

J is TRBJ1-1 and V is TRBV9, with TRBD1 matching 8 bases. The CDR3 length is 18 residues. Germline loops: CDR1 SGDLS, CDR2 YYNGEE. The J segment lost 7 bases and the V segment lost 0 bases, leaving 17 bases of the junction unmatched. The CDR3 bases are TGTGCCAGCAGCGTAGTGGAGGGACAGGTCCCACCACGGGATGAAGCTTTCTTT. Protein: CASSVVEGQVPPRDEAFF.

This rearrangement joins TRBV24-1 to TRBJ1-4, with a weak D call TRBD1 (6 bases). V lost 4 bases, J lost 8 bases, and 16 bases lay in between. The CDR3 extends over 15 amino acids. The germline V gene encodes CDR1 KGHDR and CDR2 SFDVKD. CDR3 DNA: TGTGCCACCAGTGACCCGCGGCCAGGGGACGAAAAACTGTTTTTT. Its protein product is CATSDPRPGDEKLFF.

V usage is TRBV18 and J usage is TRBJ1-2, with 7 bases matching TRBD1. The V and J ends lost 2 bases and 5 bases, in that order; junction bases with no gene match: 5. CDR3 length: 14 residues. CDR1 and CDR2 (germline): KGHSH, LQKENI. As DNA, the CDR3 is TGTGCCAGCTCACCAGAGGGGGCTCCTTATGGCTACACCTTC. It yields the protein CASSPEGAPYGYTF.

The gene calls are TRBV5-1 and TRBJ1-1; perhaps TRBD1 as D (6 bases). The V gene's germline CDR1 is SGHRS and CDR2 YFSETQ. Trimming shortened V by 4 bases and J by 1 base, and 14 bases separated the two germline ends. This CDR3 spans 15 amino acids. The CDR3 protein is CASSSQGLGNTEAFF. As DNA, the CDR3 is TGCGCCAGCAGCAGCCAGGGGCTCGGGAACACTGAAGCTTTCTTT.

This clone is a singleton in its sample. The rearrangement links TRBV6-2 or TRBV6-3 to TRBJ1-5, with 9 bases matching TRBD1. The V gene's germline CDR1 is MNHEY and CDR2 SVGEGT. CDR3 size: 15 residues. Germline trimming cut 6 bases from V and 0 bases from J; bases unmatched to any gene: 3. The CDR3 reads CASSPDRGSNQPQHF. CDR3 coding DNA: TGTGCCAGCAGCCCGGACAGGGGTAGCAATCAGCCCCAGCATTTT.

The chain carries TRBV9 and TRBJ2-2, with D possibly TRBD1 on 7 matching bases. Germline V gene lookup returns CDR1 SGDLS and CDR2 YYNGEE. V shed 3 bases and J shed 5 bases, with 23 bases lying between them. The CDR3 has 18 amino acids. The CDR3 is CASSDSRRGLGRTGELFF. CDR3 coding DNA: TGTGCCAGCAGCGACTCCCGGAGGGGGCTAGGAAGGACCGGGGAGCTGTTTTTT.

The chain employs TRBV7-8 and TRBJ1-2, with D maybe TRBD1 (5 bases). Trimming removed 1 base from V and 14 bases from J, with 23 bases in between. CDR3 length: 15 residues. Germline V lookup: CDR1 SGHVS, CDR2 FQNEAQ. CDR3 nucleotide sequence: TGTGCCAGCAGCTTAGGGGGATGGCAGGGAGGGCTAGGGACCTTC. Its translation: CASSLGGWQGGLGTF.

The V gene is TRBV18, the J gene TRBJ1-2, with TRBD1 as a possible D gene (6 bases). V was trimmed by 1 base and J by 4 bases, leaving 13 bases between them. Germline CDR1 is KGHSH and CDR2 is LQKENI. The CDR3 loop spans 15 amino acids. The CDR3: CASSPRGGARYGYTF. The CDR3 nucleotides are TGTGCCAGCTCACCACGGGGGGGGGCACGCTATGGCTACACCTTC.

The chain carries TRBV29-1 and TRBJ1-5; 7 bases are shared with TRBD1. The J segment lost 2 bases and the V segment lost 7 bases, leaving 5 bases of the junction unmatched. Germline V gene sequence: CDR1 SQVTM, CDR2 ANQGSEA. This CDR3 contains 13 residues. CDR3 region: CSAVTGGNQPQHF. CDR3 nucleotides: TGCAGCGCAGTTACAGGGGGCAATCAGCCCCAGCATTTT.

This chain uses TRBV27 with TRBJ2-1; 8 bases agree with TRBD2. J was trimmed by 4 bases and V by 2 bases; bases with no gene match: 10. CDR3 length: 17 amino acids. The germline gives CDR1 MNHEY, CDR2 SMNVEV (reference sequence). CDR3 sequence reads: CASSLPGLVSGYNEQFF. The CDR3 region has the DNA TGTGCCAGCAGTTTACCGGGACTAGTTAGCGGGTACAATGAGCAGTTCTTC.

CDR3 in DNA: TGTGCCTGGAGTGTGGGCCGCGGGGGCTACAATGAGCAGTTCTTC. As protein: CAWSVGRGGYNEQFF. The J gene is TRBJ2-1, the V gene TRBV30, with 7 bases fitting TRBD2. Germline V gene lookup returns CDR1 GTSNPN and CDR2 SVGIG (reference sequence). The CDR3 is 15 residues long. V was clipped by 0 bases and J by 3 bases; unmatched bases: 5. Filled out from reference TRBV30 and TRBJ2-1, the complete variable domain reads SQTIHQWPATLVQPVGSPLSLECTVEGTSNPNLYWYRQAAGRGLQLLFYSVGIGQISSEVPQNLSASRPQDRQFILSSKKLLLSDSGFYLCAWSVGRGGYNEQFFGPGTRLTVL.

The rearrangement links TRBV6-5 to TRBJ1-2; the D gene is possibly TRBD1 (6 bases). The CDR3 is 14 amino acids. The V end was cut by 7 bases, the J end by 3 bases, with 15 bases between. Per germline, CDR1 MNHEY and CDR2 SVGAGI. CDR3 coding DNA: TGTGCCAGCACTGGGTGGGGGGGCGACTATGGCTACACCTTC. It yields the protein CASTGWGGDYGYTF.

This chain links TRBV11-2 with TRBJ2-1, with D perhaps TRBD2 (5 bases). The ends were cut back, 1 base at V and 6 bases at J, with 10 bases in the middle. This CDR3 has 14 amino acids. The germline CDR1 and CDR2 sequences are SGHAT and FQNNGV. The DNA for the CDR3 is TGTGCCAGCAGCTTAGTGCTAGCTAGCAATGAGCAGTTCTTC. Protein sequence: CASSLVLASNEQFF.

The rearrangement links TRBV14 to TRBJ2-1, with unresolved D. Germline V lookup: CDR1 SGHDN, CDR2 FVKESK. Trimming pared 0 bases from V and 10 bases from J, leaving 7 bases between. The CDR3 consists of 12 residues. The CDR3: CASSQDPREQFF. As DNA, the CDR3 is TGTGCCAGCAGCCAAGATCCCAGGGAGCAGTTCTTC.

This clone came up once. The rearrangement links TRBV6-6 to TRBJ2-7, with TRBD1 matching 9 bases. Trimming took 6 bases from V and 6 from J; bases not matched to a gene: 3. CDR1 and CDR2 from the germline V gene are MNHNY and SVGAGI (reference sequence). This CDR3 contains 12 residues. The DNA for the CDR3 is TGTGCCAGCAGCCGGACAGGGGTCGAGCAGTACGTC. This sequence encodes CASSRTGVEQYV.

This clone was detected only once. The chain has TRBV10-3 and TRBJ2-2, with TRBD2 identical over 9 bases. CDR1 and CDR2 from the germline V gene are ENHRY and SYGVKD. This CDR3 is built from 16 residues. The V and J ends lost 3 bases and 3 bases, in that order; junction bases with no gene match: 5. The CDR3 loop is CAISDRLAVDTGELFF. In DNA form, the CDR3 reads TGTGCCATCAGTGACCGACTAGCGGTAGACACCGGGGAGCTGTTTTTT.

This sequence joins TRBV5-5 and TRBJ2-1, with 10 bases lining up with TRBD2. The CDR3 is made up of 16 amino acids. V shed 3 bases and J 5 bases; nucleotides not matched to a gene: 8. In germline, CDR1 is SGHKS, CDR2 YYEKEE (reference sequence). This CDR3 is CASSWLAGDPDNEQFF. The CDR3 region has the DNA TGTGCCAGCAGCTGGCTAGCGGGAGACCCTGACAATGAGCAGTTCTTC.

V and J are TRBV19 and TRBJ2-7, with D perhaps TRBD1 (5 bases). Looked up from germline, CDR1 is LNHDA and CDR2 is SQIVND (reference sequence). Trimming shortened V by 3 bases and J by 6 bases, and 18 bases separated the two germline ends. CDR3 length equals 15 residues. The CDR3 bases are TGTGCCAGTAGTATCTCTGGGGCCTTAATTAGCGAGCAGTACTTC. The encoded protein is CASSISGALISEQYF.

CDR3 sequence: CASSYSGGGWGTEAFF. The DNA of the CDR3 is TGTGCCAGCAGTTACTCTGGGGGGGGCTGGGGGACTGAAGCTTTCTTT. The rearrangement uses TRBV6-5 and TRBJ1-1; possibly TRBD1 for D (6 bases). Between the trimmed V and J ends, which lost 0 bases and 5 bases, there was a span of 16 bases. Germline assignment: CDR1 MNHEY and CDR2 SVGAGI. There are 16 residues in the CDR3.